A selection of T cell receptor beta chains follows, all from one sample in a study of radiation and T cells in renal cell carcinoma. Using immunoSEQ multiplex PCR, the repertoire was profiled, and TCRdb retains in-frame clones only, with some absent. The repertoire holds over 45,000 clones, with around 72% as singletons. The specimen was blood, collected from a patient whose treatment included radiotherapy and nephrectomy. These receptors were obtained from a man in his sixties with renal cell carcinoma. Both conserved end residues are part of each CDR3. D genes are given only for firm matches. Expanded clones get a size class; other rows say once, few or many, or leave the size out.

TGTGCCAGCAGCCAGGACTACGAGCAGTACTTC	CASSQDYEQYF	NA	TRBV7-6	NA	TRBJ2-7
TGTGCCAGCAGTTTAAAGTCCAGCGGGAGGAGGGTTGAGCAGTTCTTC	CASSLKSSGRRVEQFF	TRBD2	TRBV27	once	TRBJ2-1
TGCGCCAGCAGCTTGCCGAACGTAAGGACAGTTAAGAGATACAATGAGCAGTTCTTC	CASSLPNVRTVKRYNEQFF	NA	TRBV5-1	NA	TRBJ2-1
TGTGCCTTCTTCTCAACTAATGAAAAACTGTTTTTT	CAFFSTNEKLFF	NA	TRBV30	NA	TRBJ1-4
TGTGCCAGCAGTGCAGGACCCGAGGGACATTCACCCCTCCACTTT	CASSAGPEGHSPLHF	NA	TRBV6-1	NA	TRBJ1-6
TGTGCCAGCAGCTCAACCCGACAGGGGATGAACACTGAAGCTTTCTTT	CASSSTRQGMNTEAFF	TRBD1	TRBV5-4	NA	TRBJ1-1
TGTGCCAGCAGCTTAACGGGGGGACAGGTCTACGGCTACACCTTC	CASSLTGGQVYGYTF	TRBD1	TRBV7-3	NA	TRBJ1-2
TGTGCTAGTGGTTTGGAGGGGGGAACTGAAGCTTTCTTT	CASGLEGGTEAFF	NA	TRBV12-5	NA	TRBJ1-1
TGTGCAGAGGCAGGGGGCAATCAGCCCCAGCATTTT	CAEAGGNQPQHF	NA	TRBV6-4	NA	TRBJ1-5
TGCGCCAGCAGCTTACAAACAGGGAACAATGGCTACACCTTC	CASSLQTGNNGYTF	NA	TRBV5-1	NA	TRBJ1-2
TGTGCCAGCAGCCAGGGGACAGGGGGCGAAAAACTGTTTTTT	CASSQGTGGEKLFF	TRBD1	TRBV7-7	NA	TRBJ1-4
TGTGCCAGCAGTACCGGGACCTTGGGGAAAACCGGGGAGCTGTTTTTT	CASSTGTLGKTGELFF	NA	TRBV6-6	NA	TRBJ2-2
TGTGCCAGCAGCGTAGCGACTAGCGGGGTTTCAGAGACCCAGTACTTC	CASSVATSGVSETQYF	TRBD2	TRBV9	NA	TRBJ2-5
TGTGCCAGCAGCCTAGGAAGGGCTGGCTCTCCTGGAAACACCATATATTTT	CASSLGRAGSPGNTIYF	NA	TRBV7-2	few	TRBJ1-3
TGTGCCATCAGTGAAGGGGGGGCCCCCGCTAACTATGGCTACACCTTC	CAISEGGAPANYGYTF	NA	TRBV10-3	NA	TRBJ1-2
TGTGCCAGTAGTACCGGGGTCGGGGGCGAGCAGTACTTC	CASSTGVGGEQYF	NA	TRBV19	NA	TRBJ2-7
TGCGCCAGCAGCCAAGATCTCGTGCGGCCTGGAGGAGAGACCCAGTACTTC	CASSQDLVRPGGETQYF	NA	TRBV4-1	NA	TRBJ2-5
TGTGCCAGCAGTGAACTTCGAGCAGCGGGGGGGCAGGGGACCCAGTACTTC	CASSELRAAGGQGTQYF	TRBD2	TRBV2	NA	TRBJ2-5
TGTGCCAGCCGGCGCGACCCGGCCAAAAACATTCAGTACTTC	CASRRDPAKNIQYF	NA	TRBV2	NA	TRBJ2-4
TGTGCCAGCAGCTTTGAGAAAACCACAGATACGCAGTATTTT	CASSFEKTTDTQYF	NA	TRBV5-8	NA	TRBJ2-3
TGTGCCAGCAGCCCCGACAGGGGCTATGGCTACACCTTC	CASSPDRGYGYTF	TRBD1	TRBV11-2	NA	TRBJ1-2
TGTGCCTGGAGTACAGGGGACTATGGCTACACCTTC	CAWSTGDYGYTF	TRBD1	TRBV30	NA	TRBJ1-2
TGCAGCGTTGATTCGGGAGAGACCCAGTACTTC	CSVDSGETQYF	NA	TRBV29-1	NA	TRBJ2-5
TGTGCCAGCAGCTTGGGCGTTGTGACTAGCGGGAATGACGATGAGCAGTTCTTC	CASSLGVVTSGNDDEQFF	TRBD2	TRBV7-3	NA	TRBJ2-1
TGCAGCGTTGAGGATGGCATCTCTGGAAACACCATATATTTT	CSVEDGISGNTIYF	NA	TRBV29-1	few	TRBJ1-3
TGTGCCAGCAGCTCCTACGGACAGGGCGTTGATACGCAGTATTTT	CASSSYGQGVDTQYF	TRBD1	TRBV5-5	NA	TRBJ2-3
TGTGCCAGCAGCCGAGTTTACAGGGCGACCGGGGAGCTGTTTTTT	CASSRVYRATGELFF	NA	TRBV11-3	NA	TRBJ2-2
TGTGCCAGCATGAACACTGAAGCTTTCTTT	CASMNTEAFF	NA	TRBV4-2	NA	TRBJ1-1
TGTGCCAGCAGCCCCAGACAGGGGGGCACTGAAGCTTTCTTT	CASSPRQGGTEAFF	TRBD1	TRBV11-2	once	TRBJ1-1
TGTGCCAGCAGCTCCAGGGACCTCCACGGGGGCGGCAATGAGCAGTTCTTC	CASSSRDLHGGGNEQFF	NA	TRBV7-8	NA	TRBJ2-1
TGTGCCAGCAGCCGGCGGCCGGGGGGGACTGAAGCTTTCTTT	CASSRRPGGTEAFF	NA	TRBV6-5	NA	TRBJ1-1
TGCAGCGTTGAAGCGGGCAGAAGGAACACTGAAGCTTTCTTT	CSVEAGRRNTEAFF	NA	TRBV29-1	few	TRBJ1-1
TGTGCCAGCAGCTCCAGTAGGGGGGCCCTCGGGGGCAATCAGCCCCAGCATTTT	CASSSSRGALGGNQPQHF	NA	TRBV11-2	NA	TRBJ1-5
TGTGCCTGGAGCAGGACAGGTTTTAACTATGGCTACACCTTC	CAWSRTGFNYGYTF	TRBD1	TRBV30	few	TRBJ1-2
TGTGCCAGCAGTTTACGGACAGCTCCGAGCACCGGGGAGCTGTTTTTT	CASSLRTAPSTGELFF	NA	TRBV6-5	NA	TRBJ2-2
TGTGCCAGCAGTGAAGTGGCGGGGAATCAGCCCCAGCATTTT	CASSEVAGNQPQHF	NA	TRBV2	NA	TRBJ1-5
TGTGCCAGCAGCGATCCGGGACAGCCATGGGAGACCCAGTACTTC	CASSDPGQPWETQYF	TRBD1	TRBV7-2	NA	TRBJ2-5
TGTGCCAGCAGCCTCCGGGACAGGGGGCAAGAACTGTTTTTT	CASSLRDRGQELFF	TRBD1	TRBV9	once	TRBJ1-4
TGTGCCAGTAGTATGATTTCAGGGAGCAATCAGCCCCAGCATTTT	CASSMISGSNQPQHF	NA	TRBV19	NA	TRBJ1-5
TGTGCCAGCAGCTCCACGTCCGCTTCTAGCACAGATACGCAGTATTTT	CASSSTSASSTDTQYF	NA	TRBV7-9	NA	TRBJ2-3
TGCGCCAGCAGCTGGAGGGGGGCGGCTGCCACTGAAGCTTTCTTT	CASSWRGAAATEAFF	NA	TRBV5-1	once	TRBJ1-1
TGTGCCAGCAGCGTATGGCGGGCCACTAGCACAGATACGCAGTATTTT	CASSVWRATSTDTQYF	NA	TRBV9	many	TRBJ2-3
TGTGCCAGTAGTCCGTATCGGGACATCCTGAATGAGCAGTTCTTC	CASSPYRDILNEQFF	NA	TRBV19	NA	TRBJ2-1
TGCGCCAGCAGCCCCTCAGGGGGGTGGGACGAGCAGTACTTC	CASSPSGGWDEQYF	NA	TRBV5-1	few	TRBJ2-7
TGTGCCAGCAGCCCCAGGGGGCGAGAGACCCAGTACTTC	CASSPRGRETQYF	TRBD1	TRBV27	NA	TRBJ2-5
TGTGCCAGCCTTAGCGGGAGCGGAGAGACCCAGTACTTC	CASLSGSGETQYF	TRBD2	TRBV6-6	NA	TRBJ2-5
TGTGCCTGGGATTTGGGACAGGCGGCCCGTGAGACCCAGTACTTC	CAWDLGQAARETQYF	TRBD1	TRBV30	few	TRBJ2-5
TGTGCCAGCAGTCCCCCCGGCCGGGGGGCTGAAGCTTTCTTT	CASSPPGRGAEAFF	NA	TRBV6-6	NA	TRBJ1-1
TGTGCCAGTAGTAGGGAGAGAAACACCATATATTTT	CASSRERNTIYF	NA	TRBV19	NA	TRBJ1-3
TGTGCCAGCAGTTTCTCAAATCCCATCTACAATGAGCAGTTCTTC	CASSFSNPIYNEQFF	NA	TRBV27	NA	TRBJ2-1
TGTGCCTGGAGCGCCGGGACTACCATCAATGAGCAGTTCTTC	CAWSAGTTINEQFF	TRBD2	TRBV30	NA	TRBJ2-1
TGCGCCAGCAGCTTGGGACGGCGACCCACAGATACGCAGTATTTT	CASSLGRRPTDTQYF	NA	TRBV5-1	NA	TRBJ2-3
TGTGCCATCAGTGAGGCCGGTGAAGCCAAAAACATTCAGTACTTC	CAISEAGEAKNIQYF	NA	TRBV10-3	NA	TRBJ2-4
TGCAGCGTACATGACAGGGGGAACTATGGCTACACCTTC	CSVHDRGNYGYTF	TRBD1	TRBV29-1	NA	TRBJ1-2
TGTGCCAGCAGCTTGGCCTCGGGGGTAGGCTACACCTTC	CASSLASGVGYTF	NA	TRBV5-6	NA	TRBJ1-2
TGTGCCAGCAGACAGGAGGACTATGGCTACACCTTC	CASRQEDYGYTF	NA	TRBV27	NA	TRBJ1-2